These T cell receptor beta chains were read from a single sample in a study of OX40 agonist ivuxolimab in advanced cancers. The method was immunoSEQ multiplex PCR; TCRdb's version includes in-frame clones alone and lacks a portion of them. This repertoire shows 30,000 or so clones, roughly three quarters found once; its top ten account for 15%. The source material was CD4+ or CD8+ T cells sorted from blood, sampled in a trial of the OX40 agonist ivuxolimab. The receptors were sampled from an adult with an advanced solid tumor such as melanoma, head and neck, liver or kidney cancer. Each CDR3 is given with its conserved first and last residue. D genes are given only for firm matches. Clone size appears in some rows only: once, few, many, or a class for an expanded clone.

size: NA
V: TRBV5-4
J: TRBJ2-7
D: TRBD2
CDR3: CASSFPSGGGINEQYF
DNA: TGTGCCAGCAGCTTCCCCAGCGGGGGGGGAATTAACGAGCAGTACTTC

size: NA
V: TRBV18
J: TRBJ2-1
D: NA
CDR3: CASSMVYNEQFF
DNA: TGTGCCAGCTCAATGGTCTACAATGAGCAGTTCTTC

size: NA
V: TRBV30
J: TRBJ2-7
D: TRBD2
CDR3: CAWIESGTPSYEQYF
DNA: TGTGCCTGGATTGAAAGCGGGACCCCCTCCTACGAGCAGTACTTC

size: NA
V: TRBV30
J: TRBJ2-7
D: NA
CDR3: CAWSPGSGSIHEQYF
DNA: TGTGCCTGGAGCCCAGGGTCAGGTTCGATCCACGAGCAGTACTTC

size: NA
V: TRBV11-2
J: TRBJ1-2
D: NA
CDR3: CASSLVGSGSLYGYTF
DNA: TGTGCCAGCAGCTTAGTCGGGAGCGGGTCCCTCTATGGCTACACCTTC

size: NA
V: TRBV27
J: TRBJ2-3
D: NA
CDR3: CASKWDVSTDTQYF
DNA: TGTGCCAGCAAGTGGGACGTAAGCACAGATACGCAGTATTTT

size: NA
V: TRBV5-4
J: TRBJ2-3
D: TRBD2
CDR3: CASSLKAGGITDTQYF
DNA: TGTGCCAGCAGCTTGAAAGCGGGGGGAATCACAGATACGCAGTATTTT

size: NA
V: TRBV28
J: TRBJ1-1
D: NA
CDR3: CASSRYHRDTEAFF
DNA: TGTGCCAGCAGCCGTTACCACAGGGATACTGAAGCTTTCTTT

size: few
V: TRBV11-1
J: TRBJ1-1
D: NA
CDR3: CASSLYGGTEAFF
DNA: TGTGCCAGCAGCTTATATGGAGGCACTGAAGCTTTCTTT

size: NA
V: TRBV11-2
J: TRBJ2-7
D: TRBD2
CDR3: CASSLATSGTYEQYF
DNA: TGTGCCAGCAGCTTAGCGACTAGCGGCACCTACGAGCAGTACTTC

size: NA
V: TRBV2
J: TRBJ1-1
D: NA
CDR3: CASSEQGSNTEAFF
DNA: TGTGCCAGCAGCGAACAGGGAAGTAACACTGAAGCTTTCTTT

size: NA
V: TRBV5-1
J: TRBJ1-1
D: NA
CDR3: CASSLVPGFGAEAFF
DNA: TGCGCCAGCAGCTTGGTCCCGGGTTTTGGTGCTGAAGCTTTCTTT

size: NA
V: TRBV6-5
J: TRBJ1-5
D: NA
CDR3: CASSPRGGAIQPQHF
DNA: TGTGCCAGCAGTCCCCGGGGGGGGGCGATTCAGCCCCAGCATTTT

size: NA
V: TRBV27
J: TRBJ1-5
D: NA
CDR3: CASSLSSNTQKPQHF
DNA: TGTGCCAGCAGTTTATCGTCGAACACGCAGAAGCCCCAGCATTTT

size: NA
V: TRBV10-3
J: TRBJ1-6
D: NA
CDR3: CATRGVIGDSPLHF
DNA: TGTGCCACCAGAGGGGTTATCGGGGATTCACCCCTCCACTTT

size: few
V: TRBV30
J: TRBJ1-2
D: NA
CDR3: CAWSEVYGYTF
DNA: TGTGCCTGGAGTGAAGTATATGGCTACACCTTC

size: NA
V: TRBV18
J: TRBJ2-7
D: TRBD2
CDR3: CASSIQRGGGPTEQQYF
DNA: TGTGCCAGCTCCATACAACGGGGCGGGGGGCCGACTGAGCAACAGTACTTC

size: few
V: TRBV5-1
J: TRBJ2-7
D: NA
CDR3: CASSLGSYSYEQYF
DNA: TGCGCCAGCAGCTTGGGGAGTTACTCCTACGAGCAGTACTTC

size: NA
V: TRBV5-5
J: TRBJ2-5
D: NA
CDR3: CASSLPTLEGETQYF
DNA: TGTGCCAGCAGCTTGCCAACTCTCGAGGGAGAGACCCAGTACTTC

size: NA
V: TRBV6-1
J: TRBJ2-4
D: NA
CDR3: CASSDGWGDKNIQYF
DNA: TGTGCCAGCAGTGATGGTTGGGGGGACAAAAACATTCAGTACTTC

size: NA
V: TRBV5-6
J: TRBJ1-2
D: NA
CDR3: CASVGGGALGYTF
DNA: TGTGCCAGCGTTGGAGGGGGGGCGTTAGGCTACACCTTC

size: NA
V: TRBV11-2
J: TRBJ2-7
D: TRBD2
CDR3: CASSSNPGGQGEQYF
DNA: TGTGCCAGCAGCTCCAACCCGGGGGGGCAGGGCGAGCAGTACTTC

size: NA
V: TRBV4-1
J: TRBJ2-7
D: TRBD1
CDR3: CASSQNRQGAIHEQYF
DNA: TGCGCCAGCAGCCAAAACCGACAGGGGGCTATCCACGAGCAGTACTTC

size: NA
V: TRBV5-6
J: TRBJ1-1
D: NA
CDR3: CASSFRSLLRGTEAFF
DNA: TGTGCCAGCAGCTTTAGGTCCCTCCTAAGGGGCACTGAAGCTTTCTTT

size: NA
V: TRBV6-1
J: TRBJ2-5
D: TRBD2
CDR3: CASSEGRGLAFQETQYF
DNA: TGTGCCAGCAGTGAAGGCCGGGGACTAGCGTTTCAAGAGACCCAGTACTTC

size: NA
V: TRBV7-9
J: TRBJ2-1
D: NA
CDR3: CASSTPPSYNEQFF
DNA: TGTGCCAGCAGCACCCCGCCTAGCTACAATGAGCAGTTCTTC

size: NA
V: TRBV2
J: TRBJ2-7
D: NA
CDR3: CASRPGGGSSYEQYF
DNA: TGTGCCAGCAGACCCGGAGGGGGAAGCTCCTACGAGCAGTACTTC

size: NA
V: TRBV19
J: TRBJ1-1
D: NA
CDR3: CASSTGNENTEAFF
DNA: TGTGCCAGTAGTACAGGGAATGAGAACACTGAAGCTTTCTTT

size: once
V: TRBV11-2
J: TRBJ2-7
D: NA
CDR3: CASSRIPGPREQYF
DNA: TGTGCCAGCAGCCGAATCCCGGGACCCAGAGAGCAGTACTTC

size: NA
V: TRBV27
J: TRBJ2-7
D: TRBD2
CDR3: CASRGRAYEQYF
DNA: TGTGCCAGCAGGGGGAGGGCTTACGAGCAGTACTTC

size: few
V: TRBV7-7
J: TRBJ2-7
D: NA
CDR3: CASSDQGVGVLSEQYF
DNA: TGTGCCAGCAGCGACCAGGGAGTGGGAGTCTTGAGCGAGCAGTACTTC

size: NA
V: TRBV7-7
J: TRBJ2-5
D: NA
CDR3: CASSLDREETQYF
DNA: TGTGCCAGCAGCTTAGATCGGGAAGAGACCCAGTACTTC

size: NA
V: TRBV5-1
J: TRBJ2-3
D: TRBD1
CDR3: CASTPGQILPDTQYF
DNA: TGCGCCAGCACACCGGGACAGATCCTCCCAGATACGCAGTATTTT

size: NA
V: TRBV18
J: TRBJ2-3
D: TRBD2
CDR3: CASSLGTSGATDTQYF
DNA: TGTGCCAGCTCCCTCGGGACTAGCGGGGCCACAGATACGCAGTATTTT

size: NA
V: TRBV6-5
J: TRBJ1-4
D: NA
CDR3: CASKGGGEKLFF
DNA: TGTGCCAGCAAAGGCGGGGGTGAAAAACTGTTTTTT

size: NA
V: TRBV12-1
J: TRBJ2-6
D: NA
CDR3: CASSKAPIGQSRANVLTF
DNA: TGTGCCAGCAGCAAGGCGCCTATAGGACAAAGTCGGGCCAACGTCCTGACTTTC

size: once
V: TRBV7-9
J: TRBJ2-7
D: TRBD1
CDR3: CASSQTGTEQYF
DNA: TGTGCCAGCAGCCAGACAGGGACCGAGCAGTACTTC

size: NA
V: TRBV30
J: TRBJ1-5
D: TRBD1
CDR3: CAWSSGQGEAPQHF
DNA: TGTGCCTGGAGTTCCGGACAGGGGGAGGCTCCCCAGCATTTT

size: NA
V: TRBV6-5
J: TRBJ2-2
D: NA
CDR3: CASSRGLRRTGELFF
DNA: TGTGCCAGCAGCCGCGGACTTAGAAGGACCGGGGAGCTGTTTTTT

size: NA
V: TRBV5-4
J: TRBJ2-7
D: TRBD1
CDR3: CASSLGTGNSEQYF
DNA: TGTGCCAGCAGCTTGGGGACAGGGAATAGCGAGCAGTACTTC

size: NA
V: TRBV2
J: TRBJ1-1
D: NA
CDR3: CASIGVGSDTEAFF
DNA: TGTGCCAGCATCGGGGTAGGGTCTGACACTGAAGCTTTCTTT

size: NA
V: TRBV5-6
J: TRBJ2-5
D: NA
CDR3: CASSLVWGGRETQYF
DNA: TGTGCCAGCAGCTTGGTTTGGGGGGGCCGGGAGACCCAGTACTTC

size: NA
V: TRBV7-9
J: TRBJ2-5
D: TRBD2
CDR3: CASSLGTSGVRETQYF
DNA: TGTGCCAGCAGCTTAGGGACTAGCGGGGTCCGGGAGACCCAGTACTTC

size: NA
V: TRBV5-6
J: TRBJ1-2
D: NA
CDR3: CASSTGQTADYGYTF
DNA: TGTGCCAGCAGCACCGGACAGACAGCGGACTATGGCTACACCTTC

size: NA
V: TRBV11-1
J: TRBJ2-1
D: NA
CDR3: CASSLWGGHEQFF
DNA: TGTGCCAGCAGCTTATGGGGGGGCCATGAGCAGTTCTTC

size: NA
V: TRBV4-1
J: TRBJ2-5
D: TRBD2
CDR3: CASSQSGTSVGTQYF
DNA: TGCGCCAGCAGCCAATCCGGGACTAGCGTCGGGACCCAGTACTTC

size: NA
V: TRBV10-1
J: TRBJ2-1
D: TRBD1
CDR3: CASSDPAAGGSDNEQFF
DNA: TGCGCCAGCAGTGACCCGGCCGCAGGGGGCTCGGACAATGAGCAGTTCTTC

size: NA
V: TRBV4-1
J: TRBJ2-1
D: NA
CDR3: CASSHTSGTEQFF
DNA: TGCGCCAGCAGTCACACATCCGGGACCGAGCAGTTCTTC

size: once
V: TRBV29-1
J: TRBJ2-7
D: TRBD1
CDR3: CSVGRDRGHYEQYF
DNA: TGCAGCGTCGGTAGGGACAGGGGGCACTACGAGCAGTACTTC

size: NA
V: TRBV30
J: TRBJ1-1
D: TRBD1
CDR3: CAWSPGQGDTEAFF
DNA: TGTGCCTGGAGTCCCGGACAGGGGGATACTGAAGCTTTCTTT

size: once
V: TRBV7-8
J: TRBJ1-4
D: NA
CDR3: CASSPMPIEKLFF
DNA: TGTGCCAGCAGCCCCATGCCGATAGAAAAACTGTTTTTT

size: NA
V: TRBV4-1
J: TRBJ2-5
D: TRBD2
CDR3: CASSQAAASGETQYF
DNA: TGCGCCAGCAGCCAAGCCGCGGCTAGCGGAGAGACCCAGTACTTC

size: NA
V: TRBV13
J: TRBJ2-3
D: TRBD2
CDR3: CASSPPPGGLQDTQYF
DNA: TGTGCCAGCAGTCCACCTCCGGGGGGGTTACAAGATACGCAGTATTTT